This TCR beta chain comes out of a study of blood T cell repertoires in COVID-19. Authors' methods: By means of reference gene primer amplification, nucleated cell counts were estimated. Assay: immunoSEQ multiplex PCR; the TCRdb copy retains only in-frame clones and omits some. V and J calls plus clone size are reproduced from that table; the DNA served to infer D and trimming. The sample holds roughly 150,000 clones, over 75% seen once. From germline, CDR1 is SGHNT and CDR2 YYREEE (reference sequence). Trimming pared 3 bases from V and 8 bases from J, leaving 11 bases between. The length of the CDR3 is 13 residues.

This clonotype was obtained from a man between 65 and 79 years old with acute or convalescent COVID-19. The chain joins TRBV5-4 to TRBJ1-4; weak D call: TRBD1 (6 bases). The sequencing sample was made of peripheral blood. The CDR3 DNA reads as TGTGCCAGCAGCTACGGGACAAACGAAAAACTGTTTTTT. Protein sequence: CASSYGTNEKLFF.